One and the same sample provided the 5 T cell receptor beta chains below, sequenced in a study of CD8 T cells in Susac syndrome. RNA in amounts of about 0.45 to 1 ug was reverse transcribed with random hexamers. Each CDR3 protein gets one entry after TCRdb re-called the immunoSEQ multiplex PCR reads with MiXCR. This table holds around 180,000 distinct CDR3 sequences, approximately 95% found once. Sample: CD4+ T cells from PBMCs. These receptor sequences come from a human donor with multiple sclerosis.

This clonotype was seen more than once but under ten times. The chain is built from TRBV29-1 and TRBJ2-7; 10 nucleotides agree with TRBD1. Germline V CDR1 and CDR2: SQVTM, ANQGSEA. V lost 3 bases and J lost 4; bases outside the gene matches: 3. The CDR3 extends over 13 amino acids. CDR3 DNA: TGCAGCGTTGAGGGACAGGGGCGTTACGAGCAGTACTTC. Its protein is CSVEGQGRYEQYF.

The chain couples TRBV24-1 to TRBJ1-2; tentatively, D is TRBD1 (5 bases). Germline V gene sequence: CDR1 KGHDR, CDR2 SFDVKD. Trimming left V 4 bases short and J 6 bases short, with 17 bases between. The CDR3 runs 15 residues. CDR3 in DNA: TGTGCCACCAGTGACCCCGGGACGGGACTTCATGGCTACACCTTC. Protein product: CATSDPGTGLHGYTF.

J is TRBJ2-3 and V is TRBV7-2; TRBD1 is a possible D gene (6 bases). V was shortened by 1 base and J by 3 bases, with 20 bases between the two germline ends. Germline V gene lookup returns CDR1 SGHTA and CDR2 FQGNSA. The CDR3 spans 18 residues. CDR3 sequence (DNA): TGTGCCAGCAGCTTAGTCCTTGAGGCAGGGGTGGGAACAGATACGCAGTATTTT. Translating it yields CASSLVLEAGVGTDTQYF. The full variable domain, with the rest looked up from reference TRBV7-2 and TRBJ2-3, is GAGVSQSPSNKVTEKGKDVELRCDPISGHTALYWYRQSLGQGLEFLIYFQGNSAPDKSGLPSDRFSAERTGGSVSTLTIQRTQQEDSAVYLCASSLVLEAGVGTDTQYFGPGTRLTVL.

The chain carries TRBV5-4 and TRBJ2-1; no firm D call. CDR1 and CDR2 from the germline V gene are SGHNT and YYREEE (reference sequence). The CDR3 totals 12 residues. V was pared by 2 bases and J by 7 bases, with 7 bases between. CDR3: CASSLIQNEQFF. The CDR3 nucleotides read TGTGCCAGCAGCTTAATCCAGAATGAGCAGTTCTTC.

This clonotype was observed a single time. The V call is TRBV20-1, the J call TRBJ1-2; TRBD1 is a possible D gene (6 bases). Germline lookup yields CDR1 DFQATT and CDR2 SNEGSKA (reference sequence). CDR3 length: 14 amino acids. With 3 bases removed from V and 6 bases from J, the gap between germline ends came to 17 bases. CDR3 DNA: TGCAGTGCTAGTGATTACAGGGATCGGAATGGCTACACCTTC. This encodes CSASDYRDRNGYTF.